Below, 15 T cell receptor beta chains from the same sample are listed, as sequenced in a study of PD-1 blockade in classical Hodgkin lymphoma. Clones were read by immunoSEQ multiplex PCR, and TCRdb kept only the in-frame ones, dropping some. The repertoire holds roughly 20,000 clones, with over 80% as singletons. Specified time point: newly diagnosed, previously untreated cHL patient sample. Thawed PBMCs yielded CD4+ T cells through magnetic negative selection. Specimen: CD4+ T cells from blood. The receptors come from a human donor with classical Hodgkin lymphoma.

V and J are TRBV5-1 and TRBJ1-2; unclear D gene. Germline-derived CDR1 and CDR2 are SGHRS and YFSETQ. The CDR3 has 16 amino acids. V was trimmed by 0 bases and J by 7 bases, leaving 19 bases between them. CDR3 in DNA: TGCGCCAGCAGCTTGGTAGTTGAGCGCTCCCGGTCTGGCTACACCTTC. Translation gives CASSLVVERSRSGYTF.

The J gene is TRBJ1-4, the V gene TRBV6-1, with D maybe TRBD1 (6 bases). Trimming took 3 bases from V and 7 from J, leaving 18 bases between them. Germline assignment: CDR1 MNHNS and CDR2 SASEGT. This CDR3 is built from 16 residues. CDR3 sequence reads: CASSDTADRFREKLFF. The CDR3 DNA reads TGTGCCAGCAGTGATACCGCCGACAGGTTCCGTGAAAAACTGTTTTTT.

The V gene is TRBV28, the J gene TRBJ1-5; D call uncertain. Germline CDR1 and CDR2: MDHEN and SYDVKM. The length of the CDR3 is 14 residues. Trimming took 6 bases from V and 3 from J, leaving 12 bases between them. Written as DNA, the CDR3 is TGTGCCAGCAGGGTGGTAGGGTCCAATCAGCCCCAGCATTTT. Its protein product is CASRVVGSNQPQHF.

The rearrangement uses TRBV2 and TRBJ1-4; D gene unclear. This CDR3 region has 12 residues. CDR1 and CDR2 (germline): SNHLY, FYNNEI. Trimming removed 3 bases from V and 10 bases from J, with 9 bases in between. The CDR3 protein is CASSEAEGKLFF. The CDR3 DNA reads TGTGCCAGCAGTGAGGCAGAAGGAAAACTGTTTTTT.

V is TRBV2 and J is TRBJ2-2, with 7 bases lining up with TRBD2. CDR3 length: 18 amino acids. Germline CDR1 SNHLY, CDR2 FYNNEI. V was pared by 2 bases and J by 3 bases, with 12 bases of the junction left unmatched. CDR3 sequence reads: CASSEMRRLAAHTGELFF. The CDR3 coding sequence is TGTGCCAGCAGTGAAATGCGGAGGCTAGCGGCCCACACCGGGGAGCTGTTTTTT.

The V and J genes are TRBV10-3 and TRBJ2-5; D is unresolved. CDR3 length: 14 amino acids. CDR1 ENHRY and CDR2 SYGVKD come from the germline V gene. The V end was cut by 4 bases, the J end by 4 bases, with 13 bases between. The CDR3 here is CAISVAQNGETQYF. The CDR3 DNA reads TGTGCCATCAGTGTAGCTCAGAACGGAGAGACCCAGTACTTC.

This clone was detected once. The V call is TRBV4-2, the J call TRBJ2-3, with a tentative D call TRBD1 (5 bases). Germline lookup yields CDR1 LGHNA and CDR2 YNFKEQ. The CDR3 consists of 15 residues. The V end lost 2 bases, the J end lost 0 bases, and 9 bases lay between the germline ends. CDR3 protein: CASSQQGISTDTQYF. CDR3 bases: TGTGCCAGCAGCCAACAGGGCATTAGCACAGATACGCAGTATTTT.

J is TRBJ2-3 and V is TRBV7-2; D not certain. Germline V gene sequence: CDR1 SGHTA, CDR2 FQGNSA. Trimming stripped 4 bases from V and 0 bases from J, with 2 bases between. The CDR3 is 12 residues long. CDR3: CASSYSTDTQYF. The DNA of the CDR3 is TGTGCCAGCAGCTATAGCACAGATACGCAGTATTTT.

The gene calls are TRBV7-9 and TRBJ2-7; TRBD2 matches 8 bases. With V trimmed by 1 base and J by 5 bases, 4 bases remained unmatched. This CDR3 is built from 14 residues. Germline CDR1 SEHNR, CDR2 FQNEAQ (reference sequence). CDR3 DNA sequence: TGTGCCAGCAGCTTAGACGGGACTAGAGACGAGCAGTACTTC. It is translated as CASSLDGTRDEQYF.

V gene TRBV13 combines with J gene TRBJ2-2; D perhaps matches TRBD2 (6 bases). Trimming cost V 7 bases and J 11 bases, with 11 bases left between them. This CDR3 has 11 residues. Germline CDR1 PRHDT, CDR2 FYEKMQ (reference sequence). In nucleotides, the CDR3 is TGTGCCAGCACGACCGGGGGAGAGCTGTTTTTT. It yields the protein CASTTGGELFF.

This clone was recorded a few times. Here the CDR3 reads CAILDRDNYGYTF. The CDR3, as DNA: TGTGCCATTTTGGACAGGGATAACTATGGCTACACCTTC. V gene TRBV10-3 combines with J gene TRBJ1-2, with 8 bases lining up with TRBD1. This CDR3 region has 13 residues. Germline lookup yields CDR1 ENHRY and CDR2 SYGVKD. V gave up 9 bases and J gave up 1 base; unmatched junction bases: 4.

Notes on this clone: Other DNA sequences in this sample translate to the same CDR3. The V call is TRBV5-6, the J call TRBJ2-2; no clear D. Germline CDR1 and CDR2: SGHDT and YYEEEE. V lost 0 bases to trimming and J lost 3 bases, with 3 bases between them. The CDR3 runs 13 residues. CDR3 protein: CASSLGYTGELFF. CDR3 DNA: TGTGCCAGCAGCTTGGGTTACACCGGGGAGCTGTTTTTT. Filled out from reference TRBV5-6 and TRBJ2-2, the complete variable domain reads DAGVTQSPTHLIKTRGQQVTLRCSPKSGHDTVSWYQQALGQGPQFIFQYYEEEERQRGNFPDRFSGHQFPNYSSELNVNALLLGDSALYLCASSLGYTGELFFGEGSRLTVL.

J is TRBJ1-3 and V is TRBV18; D may be TRBD1 (6 bases). Germline V lookup: CDR1 KGHSH, CDR2 LQKENI. V was pared by 1 base and J by 4 bases, with 20 bases between. This CDR3 has 18 amino acids. CDR3 nucleotide sequence: TGTGCCAGCTCACCACTTTCAACAGGGTCTGTCTCAGGAAACACCATATATTTT. This gives the protein CASSPLSTGSVSGNTIYF.

The chain couples TRBV5-1 to TRBJ1-4; tentative D call: TRBD1 (5 bases). The germline V and J ends were trimmed by 4 bases and 8 bases, with 15 bases remaining between them. CDR1 and CDR2 from the germline V gene are SGHRS and YFSETQ. The length of the CDR3 is 14 residues. The CDR3 here is CASSRTGVEEKLFF. The CDR3 DNA reads TGCGCCAGCAGCCGGACGGGGGTTGAAGAAAAACTGTTTTTT.

The chain couples TRBV2 to TRBJ1-2; D uncertain. Germline CDR1 SNHLY, CDR2 FYNNEI. The CDR3 sequence is 12 residues long. Trimming stripped 4 bases from V and 4 bases from J, with 7 bases between. The CDR3 sequence is CASSGGSYGYTF. The CDR3 region has the DNA TGTGCCAGCAGTGGCGGGTCCTATGGCTACACCTTC.